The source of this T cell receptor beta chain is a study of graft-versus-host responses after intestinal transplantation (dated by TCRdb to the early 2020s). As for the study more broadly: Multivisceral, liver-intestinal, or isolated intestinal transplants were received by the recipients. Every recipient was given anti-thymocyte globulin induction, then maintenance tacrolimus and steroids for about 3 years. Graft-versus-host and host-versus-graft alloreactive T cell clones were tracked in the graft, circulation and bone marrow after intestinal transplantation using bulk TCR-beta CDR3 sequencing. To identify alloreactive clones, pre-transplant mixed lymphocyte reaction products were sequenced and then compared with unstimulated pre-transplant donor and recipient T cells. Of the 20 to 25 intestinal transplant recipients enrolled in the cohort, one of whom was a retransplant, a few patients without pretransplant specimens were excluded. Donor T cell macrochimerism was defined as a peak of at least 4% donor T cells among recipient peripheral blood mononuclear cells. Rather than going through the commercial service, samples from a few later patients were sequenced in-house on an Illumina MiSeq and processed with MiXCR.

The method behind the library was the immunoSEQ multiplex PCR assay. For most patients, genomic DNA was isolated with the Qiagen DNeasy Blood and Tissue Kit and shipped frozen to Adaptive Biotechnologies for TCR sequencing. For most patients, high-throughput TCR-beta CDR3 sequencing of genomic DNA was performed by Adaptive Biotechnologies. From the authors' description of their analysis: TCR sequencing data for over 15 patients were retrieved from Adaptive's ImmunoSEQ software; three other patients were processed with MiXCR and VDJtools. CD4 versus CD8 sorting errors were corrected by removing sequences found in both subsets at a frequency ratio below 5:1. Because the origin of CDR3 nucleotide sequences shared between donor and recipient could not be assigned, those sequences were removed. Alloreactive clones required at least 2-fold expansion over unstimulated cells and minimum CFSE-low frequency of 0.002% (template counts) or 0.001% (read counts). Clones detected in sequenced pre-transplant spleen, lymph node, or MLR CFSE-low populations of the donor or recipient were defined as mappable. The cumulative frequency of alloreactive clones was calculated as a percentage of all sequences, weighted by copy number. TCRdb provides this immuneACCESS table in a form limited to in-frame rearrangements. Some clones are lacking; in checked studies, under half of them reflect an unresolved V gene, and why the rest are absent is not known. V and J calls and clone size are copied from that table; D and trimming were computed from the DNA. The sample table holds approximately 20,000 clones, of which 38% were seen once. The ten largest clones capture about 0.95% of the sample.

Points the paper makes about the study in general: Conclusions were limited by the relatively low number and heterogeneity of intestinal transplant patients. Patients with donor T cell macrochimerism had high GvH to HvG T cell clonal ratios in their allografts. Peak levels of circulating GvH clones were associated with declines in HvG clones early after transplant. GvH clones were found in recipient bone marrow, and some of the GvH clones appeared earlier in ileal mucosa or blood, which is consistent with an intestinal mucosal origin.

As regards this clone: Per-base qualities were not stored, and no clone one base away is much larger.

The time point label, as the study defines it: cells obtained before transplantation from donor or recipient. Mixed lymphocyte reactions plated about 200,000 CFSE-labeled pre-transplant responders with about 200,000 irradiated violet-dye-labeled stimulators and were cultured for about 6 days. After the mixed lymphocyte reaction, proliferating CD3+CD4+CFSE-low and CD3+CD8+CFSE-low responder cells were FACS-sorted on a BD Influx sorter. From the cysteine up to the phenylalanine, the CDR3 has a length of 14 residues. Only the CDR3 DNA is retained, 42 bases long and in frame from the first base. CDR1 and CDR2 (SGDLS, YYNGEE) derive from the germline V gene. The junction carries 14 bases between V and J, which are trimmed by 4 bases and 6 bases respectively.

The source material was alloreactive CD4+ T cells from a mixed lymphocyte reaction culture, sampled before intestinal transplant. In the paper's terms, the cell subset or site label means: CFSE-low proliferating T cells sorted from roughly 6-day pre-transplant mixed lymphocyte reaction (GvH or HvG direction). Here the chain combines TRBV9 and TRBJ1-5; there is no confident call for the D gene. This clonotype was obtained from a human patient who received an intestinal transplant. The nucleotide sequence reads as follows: TGTGCCAGCAGCCAAGATGGTTCTAGTCAGCCCCAGCATTTT. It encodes CASSQDGSSQPQHF.